Detailed here is one TCR beta chain. Its target is unknown. These data come from a study of CXCR3-negative and CXCR3-positive naive CD8 T cells. General observations from the study: Higher TRB CDR3 hydrophobicity marked CXCR3-positive naive cells relative to CXCR3-negative naive cells.

Libraries of TRB cDNA were made by 5' RACE and carried UMIs. TCRdb reprocessed the 5' RACE reads, keeping one entry per CDR3 protein, no DNA. Its listing shows some 85,000 distinct CDR3 sequences. The germline CDR1 and CDR2 sequences are MDHEN and SYDVKM. The CDR3 totals 11 residues. Sequencing input: naive CXCR3+ CD8+ T cells from blood. The subset: CD45RO-CCR7+CD27+CD95- naive CD8+ T cells expressing CXCR3 (TNR3+). The chain employs TRBV28 and TRBJ2-5. The sequence was obtained from a human donor in good health. Some clones in this sample may be carry-over from other donors' samples. The CDR3 region is CASAREETQYF.